This TCR beta chain is drawn from a study of blood T cells in healthy people across ages. As for the study in general: About one barcoded beta molecule per two T cells came from capture by template switching. Study-wide findings and caveats: Naive T cell percentage showed a strong correlation with the diversity of TCR beta. Long-lived donors had more naive CD4+ cells and higher diversity than aged donors.

Alongside a J-beta primer mix, a sample-barcoded 5' primer served in a second PCR lasting about 7 to 11 cycles. TCRdb processed the 5' RACE reads anew with MiXCR; each CDR3 protein has one entry. The sample holds about 640,000 distinct CDR3 sequences, 58% seen once. Per sample, at least 6 micrograms of total RNA were extracted. Details on this clonotype: Its antigen remains unidentified.

Trimming stripped 1 base from V and 3 bases from J, with 10 bases between. The germline V gene has CDR1 SEHNR and CDR2 FQNEAQ (reference sequence). CDR3 size: 15 residues. Sequencing was carried out using blood. The chain is built from TRBV7-9 and TRBJ1-5, with a weak D call TRBD1 (5 bases). This TCR was recovered from a man aged 55-75 years in good health. CDR3 region: CASSLETAPNQPQHF. DNA of the CDR3: TGTGCCAGCAGCTTAGAGACAGCCCCCAATCAGCCCCAGCATTTT.